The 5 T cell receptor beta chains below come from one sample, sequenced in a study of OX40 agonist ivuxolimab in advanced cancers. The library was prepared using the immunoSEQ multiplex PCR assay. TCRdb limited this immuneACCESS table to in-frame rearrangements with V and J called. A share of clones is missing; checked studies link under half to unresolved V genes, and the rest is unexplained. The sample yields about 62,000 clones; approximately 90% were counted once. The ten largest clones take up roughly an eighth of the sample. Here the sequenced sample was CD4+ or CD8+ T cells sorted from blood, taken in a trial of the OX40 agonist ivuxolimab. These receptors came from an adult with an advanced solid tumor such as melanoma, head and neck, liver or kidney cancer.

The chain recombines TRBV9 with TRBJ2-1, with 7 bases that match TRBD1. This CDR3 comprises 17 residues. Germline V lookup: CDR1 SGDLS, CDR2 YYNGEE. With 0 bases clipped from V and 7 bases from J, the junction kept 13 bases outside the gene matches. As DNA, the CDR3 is TGTGCCAGCAGCGTAGCTGGGGACAGCACATCTCGGAATGAGCAGTTCTTC. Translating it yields CASSVAGDSTSRNEQFF.

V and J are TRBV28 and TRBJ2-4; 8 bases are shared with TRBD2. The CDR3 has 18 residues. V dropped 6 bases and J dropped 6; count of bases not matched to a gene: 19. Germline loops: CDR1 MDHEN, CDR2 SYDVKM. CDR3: CASSQGTESGGFANIQYF. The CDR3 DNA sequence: TGTGCCAGCAGCCAAGGCACCGAGTCGGGGGGGTTCGCAAACATTCAGTACTTC.

Here the CDR3 DNA reads TGTGCCAGCAGTTGGACTAGCTACAATGAGCAGTTCTTC. Translating gives CASSWTSYNEQFF. V and J are TRBV6-5 and TRBJ2-1; 7 bases agree with TRBD2. The CDR3 covers 13 residues. V dropped 4 bases and J dropped 3; count of bases not matched to a gene: 0. Germline V gives CDR1 MNHEY, CDR2 SVGAGI.

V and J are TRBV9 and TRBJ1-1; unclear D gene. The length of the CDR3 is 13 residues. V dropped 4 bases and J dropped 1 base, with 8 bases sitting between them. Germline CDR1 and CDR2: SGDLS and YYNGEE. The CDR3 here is CASSPTGNTEAFF. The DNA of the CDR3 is TGTGCCAGCAGCCCCACTGGGAACACTGAAGCTTTCTTT.

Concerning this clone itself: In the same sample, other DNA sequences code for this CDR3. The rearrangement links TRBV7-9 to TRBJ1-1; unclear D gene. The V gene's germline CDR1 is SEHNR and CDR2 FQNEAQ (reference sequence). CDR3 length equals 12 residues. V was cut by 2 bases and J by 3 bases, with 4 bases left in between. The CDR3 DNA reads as TGTGCCAGCAGCTTATCGGACACTGAAGCTTTCTTT. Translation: CASSLSDTEAFF.